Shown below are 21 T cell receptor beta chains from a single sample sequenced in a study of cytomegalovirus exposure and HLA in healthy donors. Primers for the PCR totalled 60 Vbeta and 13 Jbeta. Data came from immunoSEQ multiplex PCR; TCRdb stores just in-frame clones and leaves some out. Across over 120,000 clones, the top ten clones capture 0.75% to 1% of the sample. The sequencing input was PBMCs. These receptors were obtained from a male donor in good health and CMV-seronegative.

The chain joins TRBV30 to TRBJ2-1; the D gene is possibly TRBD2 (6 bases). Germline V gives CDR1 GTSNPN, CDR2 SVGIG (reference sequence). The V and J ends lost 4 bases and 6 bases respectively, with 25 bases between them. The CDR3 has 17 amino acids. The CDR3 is CAWTLPSWGVVVNEQFF. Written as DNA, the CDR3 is TGTGCCTGGACTCTCCCATCATGGGGGGTTGTGGTCAATGAGCAGTTCTTC.

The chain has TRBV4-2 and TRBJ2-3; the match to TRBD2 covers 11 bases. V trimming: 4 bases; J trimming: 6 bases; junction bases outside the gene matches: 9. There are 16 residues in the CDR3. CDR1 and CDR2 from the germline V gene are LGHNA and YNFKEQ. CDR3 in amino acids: CASSPLAGGPMDTQYF. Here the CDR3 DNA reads TGTGCCAGCAGCCCGTTAGCGGGGGGGCCGATGGATACGCAGTATTTT.

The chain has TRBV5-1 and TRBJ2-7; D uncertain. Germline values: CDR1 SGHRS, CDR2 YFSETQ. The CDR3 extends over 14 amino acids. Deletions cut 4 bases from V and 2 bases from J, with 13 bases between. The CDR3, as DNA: TGCGCCAGCAGCCCCGCAACGGTACCCTACGAGCAGTACTTC. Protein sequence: CASSPATVPYEQYF.

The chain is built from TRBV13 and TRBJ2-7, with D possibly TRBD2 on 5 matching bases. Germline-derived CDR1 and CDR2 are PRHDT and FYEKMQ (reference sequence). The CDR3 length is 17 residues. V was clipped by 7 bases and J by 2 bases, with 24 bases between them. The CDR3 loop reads CASTIRAAGLNPYEQYF. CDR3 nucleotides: TGTGCCAGCACCATTAGGGCTGCGGGCCTGAACCCCTACGAGCAGTACTTC.

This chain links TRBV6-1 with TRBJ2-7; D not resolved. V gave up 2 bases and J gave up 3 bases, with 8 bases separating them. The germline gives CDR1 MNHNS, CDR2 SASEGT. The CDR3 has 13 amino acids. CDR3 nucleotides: TGTGCCAGCAGTGAACAACAAGACTACGAGCAGTACTTC. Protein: CASSEQQDYEQYF.

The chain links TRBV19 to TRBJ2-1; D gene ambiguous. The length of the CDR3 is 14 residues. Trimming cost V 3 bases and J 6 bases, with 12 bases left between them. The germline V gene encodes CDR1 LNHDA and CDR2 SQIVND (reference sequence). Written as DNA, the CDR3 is TGTGCCAGTAGTATCGGGTTCGTGGTCAATGAGCAGTTCTTC. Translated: CASSIGFVVNEQFF. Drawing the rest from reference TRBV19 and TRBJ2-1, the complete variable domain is DGGITQSPKYLFRKEGQNVTLSCEQNLNHDAMYWYRQDPGQGLRLIYYSQIVNDFQKGDIAEGYSVSREKKESFPLTVTSAQKNPTAFYLCASSIGFVVNEQFFGPGTRLTVL.

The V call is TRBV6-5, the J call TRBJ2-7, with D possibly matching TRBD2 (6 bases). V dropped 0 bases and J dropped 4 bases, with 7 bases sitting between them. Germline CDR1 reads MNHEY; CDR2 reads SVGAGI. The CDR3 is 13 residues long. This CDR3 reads CASSYSAGYEQYF. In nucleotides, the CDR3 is TGTGCCAGCAGTTACTCTGCGGGGTACGAGCAGTACTTC.

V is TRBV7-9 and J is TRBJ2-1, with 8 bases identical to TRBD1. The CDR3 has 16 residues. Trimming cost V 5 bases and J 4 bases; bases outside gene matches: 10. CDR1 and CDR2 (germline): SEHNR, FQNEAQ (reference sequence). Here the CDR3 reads CASSATGEFGYNEQFF. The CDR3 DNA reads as TGTGCCAGCAGCGCGACAGGGGAATTCGGGTACAATGAGCAGTTCTTC.

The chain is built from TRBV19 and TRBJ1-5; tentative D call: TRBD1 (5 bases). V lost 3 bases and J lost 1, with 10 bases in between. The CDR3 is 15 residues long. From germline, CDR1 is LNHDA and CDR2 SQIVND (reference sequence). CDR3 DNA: TGTGCCAGTAGTATCCCAGGGTGGAGCAATCAGCCCCAGCATTTT. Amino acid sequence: CASSIPGWSNQPQHF.

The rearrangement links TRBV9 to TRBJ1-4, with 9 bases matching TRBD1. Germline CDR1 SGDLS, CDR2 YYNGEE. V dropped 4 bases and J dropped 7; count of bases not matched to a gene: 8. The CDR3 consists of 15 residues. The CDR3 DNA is TGTGCCAGCAGCCCAACGGACAGGGGTGGTGAAAAACTGTTTTTT. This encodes CASSPTDRGGEKLFF.

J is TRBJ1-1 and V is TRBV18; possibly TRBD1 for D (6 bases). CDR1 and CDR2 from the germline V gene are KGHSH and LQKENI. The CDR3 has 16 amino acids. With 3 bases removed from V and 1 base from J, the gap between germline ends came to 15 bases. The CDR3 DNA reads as TGTGCCAGCTCACCGGGCATCCAGGGGAGGAACACTGAAGCTTTCTTT. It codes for CASSPGIQGRNTEAFF.

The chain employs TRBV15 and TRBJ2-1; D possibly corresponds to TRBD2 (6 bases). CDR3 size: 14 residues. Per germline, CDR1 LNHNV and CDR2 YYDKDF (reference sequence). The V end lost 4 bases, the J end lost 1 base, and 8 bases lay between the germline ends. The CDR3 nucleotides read TGTGCCACCAGCACGGGAGAATCCTACAATGAGCAGTTCTTC. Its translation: CATSTGESYNEQFF.

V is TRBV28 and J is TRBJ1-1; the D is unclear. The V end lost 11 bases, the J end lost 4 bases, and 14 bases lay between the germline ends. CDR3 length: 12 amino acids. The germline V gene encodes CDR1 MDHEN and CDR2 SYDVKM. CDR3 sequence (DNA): TGTGCCGCGAGGAGCCCGGCCACTGAAGCTTTCTTT. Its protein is CAARSPATEAFF. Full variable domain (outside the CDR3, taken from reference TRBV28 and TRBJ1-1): DVKVTQSSRYLVKRTGEKVFLECVQDMDHENMFWYRQDPGLGLRLIYFSYDVKMKEKGDIPEGYSVSREKKERFSLILESASTNQTSMYLCAARSPATEAFFGQGTRLTVV.

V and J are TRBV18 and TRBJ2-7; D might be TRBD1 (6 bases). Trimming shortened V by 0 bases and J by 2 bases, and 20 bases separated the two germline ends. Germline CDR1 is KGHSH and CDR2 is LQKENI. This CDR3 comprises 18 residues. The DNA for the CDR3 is TGTGCCAGCTCACCACCGAGGGTTGACAGGTCACGTACCTACGAGCAGTACTTC. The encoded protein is CASSPPRVDRSRTYEQYF.

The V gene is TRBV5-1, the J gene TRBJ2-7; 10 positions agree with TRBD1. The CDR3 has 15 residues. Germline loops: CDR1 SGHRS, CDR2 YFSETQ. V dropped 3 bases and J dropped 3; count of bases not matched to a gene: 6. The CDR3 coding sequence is TGCGCCAGCAGCTCAATTGACAGGGGGCTCTACGAGCAGTACTTC. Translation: CASSSIDRGLYEQYF.

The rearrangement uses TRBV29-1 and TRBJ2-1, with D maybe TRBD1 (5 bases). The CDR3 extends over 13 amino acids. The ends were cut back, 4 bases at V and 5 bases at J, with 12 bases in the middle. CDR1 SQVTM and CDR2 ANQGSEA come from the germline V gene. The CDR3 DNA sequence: TGCAGCGTTGGACAGACATTTAACAATGAGCAGTTCTTC. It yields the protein CSVGQTFNNEQFF.

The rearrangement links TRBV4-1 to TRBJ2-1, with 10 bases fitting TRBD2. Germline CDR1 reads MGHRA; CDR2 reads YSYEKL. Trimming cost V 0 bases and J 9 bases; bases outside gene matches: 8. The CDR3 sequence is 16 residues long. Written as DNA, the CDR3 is TGCGCCAGCAGCCAAGATAGGGGTAGCGGGGGGATTGAGCAGTTCTTC. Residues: CASSQDRGSGGIEQFF.

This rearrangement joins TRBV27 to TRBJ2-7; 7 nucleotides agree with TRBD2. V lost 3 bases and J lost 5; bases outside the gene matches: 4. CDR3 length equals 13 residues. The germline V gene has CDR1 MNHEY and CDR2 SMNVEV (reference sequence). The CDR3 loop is CASSFGRADEQYF. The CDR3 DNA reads TGTGCCAGCAGTTTTGGGAGGGCCGACGAGCAGTACTTC.

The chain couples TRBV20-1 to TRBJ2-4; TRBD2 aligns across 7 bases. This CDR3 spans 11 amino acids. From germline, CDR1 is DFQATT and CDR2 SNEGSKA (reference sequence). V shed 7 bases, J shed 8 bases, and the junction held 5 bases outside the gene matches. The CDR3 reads CSGGGPDIQYF. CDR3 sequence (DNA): TGCAGTGGCGGGGGTCCGGACATTCAGTACTTC.

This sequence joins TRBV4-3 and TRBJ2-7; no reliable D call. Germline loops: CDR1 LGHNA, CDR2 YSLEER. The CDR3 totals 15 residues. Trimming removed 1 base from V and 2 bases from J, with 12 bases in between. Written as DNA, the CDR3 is TGCGCCAGCAGCCAAGCGTCGAGTGAGGCCTACGAGCAGTACTTC. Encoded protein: CASSQASSEAYEQYF.

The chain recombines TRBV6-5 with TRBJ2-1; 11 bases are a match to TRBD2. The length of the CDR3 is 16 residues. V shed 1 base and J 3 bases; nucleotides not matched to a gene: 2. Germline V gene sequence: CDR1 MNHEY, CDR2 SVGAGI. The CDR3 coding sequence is TGTGCCAGCAGTTACTTAGCGGGAGGGGTCTACAATGAGCAGTTCTTC. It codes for CASSYLAGGVYNEQFF.